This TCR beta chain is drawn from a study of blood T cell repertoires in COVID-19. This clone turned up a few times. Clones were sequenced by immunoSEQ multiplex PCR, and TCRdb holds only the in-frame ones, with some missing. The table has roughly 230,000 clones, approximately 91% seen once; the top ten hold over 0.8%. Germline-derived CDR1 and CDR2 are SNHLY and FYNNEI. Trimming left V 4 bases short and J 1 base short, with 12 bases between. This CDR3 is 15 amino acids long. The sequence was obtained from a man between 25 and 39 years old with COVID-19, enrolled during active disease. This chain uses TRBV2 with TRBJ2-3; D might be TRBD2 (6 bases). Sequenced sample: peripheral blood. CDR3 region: CASSGASAGTDTQYF. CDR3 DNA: TGTGCCAGCAGTGGAGCTAGCGCCGGCACAGATACGCAGTATTTT.